A selection of T cell receptor beta chains follows, all from one sample in a study of T cell responses to AZD1222 COVID-19 vaccine. The protocol was immunoSEQ multiplex PCR, while the TCRdb copy is restricted to in-frame clones and leaves out a portion. The sample has about 45,000 clones; around 77% are singletons. This material consisted of peripheral blood, taken 28 days after the second dose of the MenACWY control vaccine. The source is an adult who received the MenACWY meningococcal vaccine as a control. CDR3s include the opening cysteine and the closing phenylalanine or tryptophan. A D gene is named only where the DNA matches it firmly. Clone size is given for some rows only: seen once, a few or many times, or a class if the clone is expanded.

>-|TRBV2|-|TRBJ1-5
CASNFGTSSQPQHF
TGTGCCAGCAATTTTGGGACTTCGAGTCAGCCCCAGCATTTT
>-|TRBV15|-|TRBJ1-5
CATSRDRVGTQPQHF
TGTGCCACCAGCAGAGATCGGGTAGGGACTCAGCCCCAGCATTTT
>-|TRBV2|-|TRBJ2-5
CASRGPSSQETQYF
TGTGCCAGCAGGGGGCCCAGCTCCCAAGAGACCCAGTACTTC
>-|TRBV25-1|-|TRBJ2-2
CASSEWGTGELFF
TGTGCCAGCAGTGAATGGGGAACCGGGGAGCTGTTTTTT
>-|TRBV7-9|once|TRBJ1-2
CASSSGGGFYGYTF
TGTGCCAGCAGCTCGGGGGGTGGATTCTATGGCTACACCTTC
>-|TRBV6-5|once|TRBJ2-1
CASSYDAGQNEQFF
TGTGCCAGCAGTTACGACGCGGGGCAGAATGAGCAGTTCTTC
>-|TRBV5-4|once|TRBJ2-1
CASSLEGSYSLNEQFF
TGTGCCAGCAGCTTGGAGGGTAGCTACTCCCTTAATGAGCAGTTCTTC
>TRBD2|TRBV3-1/TRBV3-2|-|TRBJ2-5
CASSQGTSGVETQYF
TGTGCCAGCAGCCAAGGGACTAGCGGGGTTGAGACCCAGTACTTC
>-|TRBV2|-|TRBJ1-5
CASSVRESQNQPQHF
TGTGCCAGCAGTGTCAGGGAATCCCAGAATCAGCCCCAGCATTTT
>-|TRBV24-1|few|TRBJ1-5
CATSDRTASQPQHF
TGTGCCACCAGTGATAGGACAGCCAGCCAGCCCCAGCATTTT
>-|TRBV10-1|-|TRBJ1-5
CASSEVLNQPQHF
TGCGCCAGCAGTGAGGTTCTGAATCAGCCCCAGCATTTT
>-|TRBV2|-|TRBJ1-1
CASSTRGVEAFF
TGTGCCAGCAGCACCCGAGGAGTAGAAGCTTTCTTT
>-|TRBV5-1|-|TRBJ1-1
CASSDIAPNEAFF
TGCGCCAGCAGCGATATTGCCCCAAATGAAGCTTTCTTT
>-|TRBV27|-|TRBJ2-7
CASRLGAGLRTGQQYF
TGTGCCAGCAGGCTTGGGGCTGGTTTGCGGACGGGACAGCAGTACTTC
>-|TRBV28|-|TRBJ1-2
CASSLANRGYTF
TGTGCCAGCAGTTTAGCGAACCGGGGCTACACCTTC
>-|TRBV12-3/TRBV12-4|-|TRBJ2-1
CASSFSGRDEQFF
TGTGCCAGCAGTTTTTCAGGGAGAGATGAGCAGTTCTTC
>TRBD2|TRBV6-5|-|TRBJ2-3
CASSSYGLGAADTQYF
TGTGCCAGCAGTTCCTACGGACTAGGTGCCGCAGATACGCAGTATTTT
>-|TRBV6-6|few|TRBJ1-1
CASSSSGGRNTEAFF
TGTGCCAGCTCCTCCTCGGGGGGTCGGAACACTGAAGCTTTCTTT
>-|TRBV6-5|-|TRBJ2-1
CASSPTRTRQFF
TGTGCCAGCAGCCCAACACGTACTAGGCAGTTCTTC
>-|TRBV29-1|-|TRBJ1-3
CSVDSGAAGNTIYF
TGCAGCGTTGATTCGGGTGCTGCTGGAAACACCATATATTTT
>-|TRBV27|-|TRBJ1-5
CASSLSVNQPQHF
TGTGCCAGCAGTTTATCAGTCAATCAGCCCCAGCATTTT
>-|TRBV2|-|TRBJ1-5
CASTWGAGNQPQHF
TGTGCCAGCACATGGGGGGCAGGCAATCAGCCCCAGCATTTT
>TRBD2|TRBV28|-|TRBJ2-3
CASSAGTSGFSSSTDTQYF
TGTGCCAGCAGTGCAGGGACTAGCGGGTTCTCCTCTAGCACAGATACGCAGTATTTT
>TRBD1|TRBV28|-|TRBJ2-7
CASRPDRVREQYF
TGTGCCAGCAGGCCGGACAGGGTGAGAGAGCAGTACTTC
>-|TRBV5-1|-|TRBJ2-5
CASSEYRVWETQYF
TGCGCCAGCAGCGAATACAGAGTGTGGGAGACCCAGTACTTC
>-|TRBV7-9|-|TRBJ2-6
CASSHSGANVLTF
TGTGCCAGCAGCCACTCTGGGGCCAACGTCCTGACTTTC
>-|TRBV28|few|TRBJ1-2
CASSLRTRGGYTF
TGTGCCAGCAGCCTCCGGACCAGGGGTGGCTACACCTTC
>TRBD2|TRBV6-6|-|TRBJ2-4
CASSPGTSGSQGDIQYF
TGTGCCAGCAGTCCAGGGACTAGCGGGAGTCAGGGAGACATTCAGTACTTC
>-|TRBV25-1|-|TRBJ1-1
CASSLSGGKNTEAFF
TGTGCCAGCAGCCTGTCGGGGGGGAAGAACACTGAAGCTTTCTTT
>-|TRBV10-1|-|TRBJ1-4
CASSESGARPEKLFF
TGCGCCAGCAGTGAGTCGGGGGCCCGACCCGAAAAACTGTTTTTT
>TRBD2|TRBV27|-|TRBJ2-1
CASSSRTSGGDYNEQFF
TGTGCCAGCAGTTCCCGGACTAGCGGGGGGGACTACAATGAGCAGTTCTTC